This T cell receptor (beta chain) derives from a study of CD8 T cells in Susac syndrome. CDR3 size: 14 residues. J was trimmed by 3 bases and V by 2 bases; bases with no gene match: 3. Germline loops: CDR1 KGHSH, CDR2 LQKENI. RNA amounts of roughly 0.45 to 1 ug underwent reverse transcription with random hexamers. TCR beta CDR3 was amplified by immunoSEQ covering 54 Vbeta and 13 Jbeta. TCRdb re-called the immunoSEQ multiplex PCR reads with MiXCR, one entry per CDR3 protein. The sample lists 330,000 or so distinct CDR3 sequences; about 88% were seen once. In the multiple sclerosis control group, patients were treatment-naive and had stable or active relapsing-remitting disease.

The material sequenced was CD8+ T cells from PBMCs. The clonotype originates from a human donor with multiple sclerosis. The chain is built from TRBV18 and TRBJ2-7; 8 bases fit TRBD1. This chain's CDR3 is CASSPSGTGYEQYF. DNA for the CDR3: TGTGCCAGCTCACCATCCGGGACAGGCTACGAGCAGTACTTC.